Listed here are 2 T cell receptor beta chains from one sample, sequenced in a study of human T cells and chemical hapten exposure. The authors' total RNA extraction used unfractionated whole blood. TCRdb passed the 5' RACE reads through MiXCR, listing each CDR3 protein once. The sample yields approximately 110,000 distinct CDR3 sequences, approximately 20% seen once. These receptors were taken from a human donor in good health.

This chain uses TRBV29-1 with TRBJ1-5, with 8 bases lining up with TRBD1. V shed 6 bases, J shed 7 bases, and the junction held 8 bases outside the gene matches. This CDR3 spans 13 amino acids. Germline lookup yields CDR1 SQVTM and CDR2 ANQGSEA. CDR3: CSVRRGPGQPQHF. The CDR3 DNA sequence: TGCAGCGTCCGCAGGGGGCCAGGACAGCCCCAGCATTTT.

The chain combines TRBV10-3 with TRBJ1-1; D uncertain. Germline lookup yields CDR1 ENHRY and CDR2 SYGVKD. The CDR3 is made up of 14 amino acids. V was trimmed by 2 bases and J by 2 bases, leaving 9 bases between them. The CDR3 DNA is TGTGCCATCAGTGAGAGTCATAGAAACACTGAAGCTTTCTTT. Its translation is CAISESHRNTEAFF.